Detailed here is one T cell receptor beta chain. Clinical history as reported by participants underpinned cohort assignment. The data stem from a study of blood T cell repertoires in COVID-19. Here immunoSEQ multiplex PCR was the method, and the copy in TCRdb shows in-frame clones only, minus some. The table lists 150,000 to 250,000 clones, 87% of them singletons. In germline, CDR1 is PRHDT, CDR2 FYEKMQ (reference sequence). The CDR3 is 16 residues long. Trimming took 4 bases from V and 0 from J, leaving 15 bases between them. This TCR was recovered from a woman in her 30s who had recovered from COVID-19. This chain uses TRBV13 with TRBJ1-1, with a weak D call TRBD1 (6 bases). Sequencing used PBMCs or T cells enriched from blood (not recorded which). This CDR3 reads CASSSRPGTLNTEAFF. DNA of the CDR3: TGTGCCAGCAGCTCCCGTCCCGGGACATTGAACACTGAAGCTTTCTTT.